Following are 15 T cell receptor beta chains from one sample sequenced in a study of shared clonotypes between healthy human individuals (dated by TCRdb to about 2020). Receptor libraries were prepared by the immunoSEQ multiplex PCR assay. What TCRdb holds here is the immuneACCESS table cut down to in-frame rearrangements. Part of the clones is not present; checked against another copy, under half of the missing clones reflect an unresolved V gene, and the others are unexplained. Within this sample are around 700,000 clones, with 92% of them counted one time only. Of the sample, roughly 22% is held by the ten largest clones. CD8 naive samples consisted of CD45RO-negative cells that were positively selected for CCR7, yielding a CD45RA+CCR7+ population without TemRA cells. Sequencing used naive CD8+ T cells sorted from blood. The sample's cell subset or site, from its label and the paper: CD45RA+CCR7+. The receptors were sampled from a man aged 25 to 40 in good health.

In the case of this clone: Given a much more abundant clone one base away, this may be a read error. The chain carries TRBV28 and TRBJ2-2, with D unresolved. Trimming removed 6 bases from V and 2 bases from J, with 4 bases in between. This CDR3 spans 12 amino acids. CDR1 MDHEN and CDR2 SYDVKM come from the germline V gene. The CDR3 DNA reads as TGTGCCAGCAGATTCAACACCGGGGAGCTGTTTTTT. Translated: CASRFNTGELFF.

This chain links TRBV29-1 with TRBJ2-1; tentative D call: TRBD1 (6 bases). There are 13 residues in the CDR3. V lost 4 bases to trimming and J lost 6 bases, with 13 bases between them. The germline CDR1 and CDR2 sequences are SQVTM and ANQGSEA. The chain's CDR3 is CSVVGQNINEQFF. For the CDR3, the DNA is TGCAGCGTTGTAGGACAGAACATCAATGAGCAGTTCTTC.

The gene calls are TRBV4-1 and TRBJ2-7; D is possibly TRBD2 (6 bases). CDR3 length: 16 amino acids. Germline V gene sequence: CDR1 MGHRA, CDR2 YSYEKL. Trimming removed 0 bases at V and 1 base at J, with 13 bases between. Here the CDR3 DNA reads TGCGCCAGCAGCCAAGAAGTACTAGCAAGTTCCTACGAGCAGTACTTC. The encoded protein is CASSQEVLASSYEQYF.

The V call is TRBV23-1, the J call TRBJ2-2; no definite D call. TRBV23-1 is sorted into the ORF group, with uncertain function. Trimming took off 6 bases at V and 6 bases at J, with 2 bases between the two ends. This CDR3 is built from 10 residues. The CDR3: CASRAGELFF. Here the CDR3 DNA reads TGCGCCAGCAGGGCCGGGGAGCTGTTTTTT.

The CDR3 DNA reads TGCAGCGTTGAAGATCCCGTTGATGGATACGAGCAGTACTTC. Its protein product is CSVEDPVDGYEQYF. This sequence joins TRBV29-1 and TRBJ2-7; D remains unclear. V gave up 0 bases and J gave up 4 bases, with 13 bases separating them. The CDR3 contains 14 residues. Germline assignment: CDR1 SQVTM and CDR2 ANQGSEA.

The J gene is TRBJ2-2, the V gene TRBV6-1, with D possibly being TRBD1 or TRBD2 (6 bases each). This CDR3 is built from 18 residues. V lost 4 bases to trimming and J lost 8 bases, with 26 bases between them. CDR1 is MNHNS, CDR2 SASEGT, per germline. CDR3 region: CASSVLDVGLPGAGELFF. The CDR3 region has the DNA TGTGCCAGCAGTGTACTCGACGTGGGACTTCCAGGGGCGGGGGAGCTGTTTTTT.

CDR3 sequence reads: CASSLGRPREKLFF. The CDR3, as DNA: TGTGCCAGCAGTTTAGGTCGGCCTCGGGAAAAACTGTTTTTT. This chain joins TRBV27 and TRBJ1-4; D is ambiguous. Germline V lookup: CDR1 MNHEY, CDR2 SMNVEV (reference sequence). The CDR3 is 14 amino acids. V lost 2 bases and J lost 8, with 12 bases in between.

V gene TRBV7-6 combines with J gene TRBJ1-5; D might be TRBD1 (5 bases). This CDR3 is 17 amino acids long. The V gene's germline CDR1 is SGHVS and CDR2 FNYEAQ. Trimming took off 1 base at V and 1 base at J, with 14 bases between the two ends. CDR3 in DNA: TGTGCCAGCAGCTTAGATGTTGGTGGGACCAGCAATCAGCCCCAGCATTTT. This encodes CASSLDVGGTSNQPQHF.

The chain combines TRBV27 with TRBJ1-5; D unclear. V was cut by 1 base and J by 1 base, with 11 bases left in between. The CDR3 runs to 16 residues. From germline, CDR1 is MNHEY and CDR2 SMNVEV (reference sequence). The CDR3: CASSLFPGLSNQPQHF. CDR3 DNA: TGTGCCAGCAGTTTATTTCCGGGGTTGAGCAATCAGCCCCAGCATTTT.

The CDR3 loop reads CASSFDKYNEQFF. The DNA of the CDR3 is TGTGCCAGCAGCTTTGACAAATACAATGAGCAGTTCTTC. The chain recombines TRBV7-9 with TRBJ2-1; no clear D. Between the trimmed V and J ends, which lost 3 bases and 4 bases, there was a span of 7 bases. The CDR3 is 13 amino acids. Germline CDR1 and CDR2: SEHNR and FQNEAQ (reference sequence). The whole variable domain, remainder taken from reference TRBV7-9 and TRBJ2-1, is DTGVSQNPRHKITKRGQNVTFRCDPISEHNRLYWYRQTLGQGPEFLTYFQNEAQLEKSRLLSDRFSAERPKGSFSTLEIQRTEQGDSAMYLCASSFDKYNEQFFGPGTRLTVL.

The V gene is TRBV5-1, the J gene TRBJ1-3, with TRBD1 matching over 8 bases. V shed 4 bases and J 0 bases; nucleotides not matched to a gene: 12. Germline assignment: CDR1 SGHRS and CDR2 YFSETQ. This CDR3 is built from 18 residues. The CDR3 nucleotides read TGCGCCAGCAGCCCTGGACAGGGCCTATCACACTCTGGAAACACCATATATTTT. This codes for CASSPGQGLSHSGNTIYF.

J is TRBJ2-7 and V is TRBV7-6; 13 nucleotides agree with TRBD2. The germline gives CDR1 SGHVS, CDR2 FNYEAQ. J was trimmed by 2 bases and V by 5 bases; bases with no gene match: 3. The CDR3 is 15 residues long. Written as DNA, the CDR3 is TGTGCCAGCAGCGGAGGGACTAGCGGGACCTACGAGCAGTACTTC. The encoded protein is CASSGGTSGTYEQYF.

V is TRBV13 and J is TRBJ2-7; no firm D call. The ends were cut back, 2 bases at V and 3 bases at J, with 11 bases in the middle. The CDR3 contains 14 residues. The germline V gene has CDR1 PRHDT and CDR2 FYEKMQ (reference sequence). The CDR3 DNA sequence: TGTGCCAGCAGCTTACGTGAGAGAGTCTACGAGCAGTACTTC. Protein: CASSLRERVYEQYF.

To note about this clone: The same CDR3 is also encoded by other DNA sequences in this sample. CDR3 nucleotide sequence: TGTGCCAGTAGTTTCCCGGGCACTGAAGCTTTCTTT. Translated: CASSFPGTEAFF. The chain links TRBV19 to TRBJ1-1; D is undetermined. Germline V gives CDR1 LNHDA, CDR2 SQIVND (reference sequence). Trimming cost V 5 bases and J 4 bases, with 8 bases left between them. CDR3 length equals 12 residues.

The rearrangement links TRBV27 to TRBJ2-2; D is undetermined. Between the trimmed V and J ends, which lost 3 bases and 5 bases, there was a span of 4 bases. The CDR3 has 12 residues. Germline loops: CDR1 MNHEY, CDR2 SMNVEV (reference sequence). The CDR3 nucleotides read TGTGCCAGCAGTTTTATTACCGGGGAGCTGTTTTTT. Translated: CASSFITGELFF.